The rows below give T cell receptor beta chains drawn from one sample of a study of PD-L1 blockade in urothelial cancer. Libraries were prepared by immunoSEQ multiplex PCR; TCRdb keeps only in-frame clonotypes and omits some of them. The table has 38,000 or so clones, around 83% seen once; the top ten hold about 16%. Specimen: PBMCs, collected around atezolizumab (anti-PD-L1) treatment. The receptors come from a man in his 60s with urothelial cancer. Each CDR3 is given with its conserved first and last residue.

cdr3_length | j_call | v_call | cdr3_aa
13 | TRBJ1-1 | TRBV6-1 | CASRGQGYTEAFF
16 | TRBJ2-7 | TRBV9 | CASSLGTSGSSHEQYF
15 | TRBJ2-7 | TRBV21-1 | CASSKARGSSYEQYF
13 | TRBJ2-5 | TRBV7-8 | CASIGTDKETQYF
12 | TRBJ2-3 | TRBV25-1 | CASSRGTDTQYF
19 | TRBJ1-5 | TRBV28 | CASSFPFGTGKGGNQPQHF
14 | TRBJ1-1 | TRBV5-1 | CASSAGPGNTEAFF
15 | TRBJ2-1 | TRBV27 | CASSREGDRGNEQFF
15 | TRBJ2-3 | TRBV7-2 | CASSGRLASTDTQYF
13 | TRBJ2-1 | TRBV5-1 | CASRPSSYNEQFF
16 | TRBJ2-6 | TRBV15 | CATSTSTGQGSNVLTF
14 | TRBJ2-3 | TRBV4-3 | CASSQDGATDTQYF
15 | TRBJ1-1 | TRBV4-2 | CASSQVGTGNTEAFF
14 | TRBJ2-3 | TRBV6-1 | CASSESFGRQSVAF
15 | TRBJ2-5 | TRBV15 | CATSPGAGNVETQYF
13 | TRBJ2-5 | TRBV18 | CASSRESQETQYF
14 | TRBJ1-2 | TRBV5-1 | CASSTGDRAHGYTF
13 | TRBJ1-1 | TRBV6-5 | CASSKIGRSLAFF
12 | TRBJ1-2 | TRBV7-9 | CASSLENYGYTF
14 | TRBJ2-7 | TRBV19 | CASRPQGARDEQYF
13 | TRBJ2-5 | TRBV11-3 | CASSLGRSETQYF
13 | TRBJ2-7 | TRBV19 | CASSPGTGTEQYF
17 | TRBJ1-5 | TRBV28 | CASSTPDRGYRNQPQHF
15 | TRBJ1-1 | TRBV5-1 | CASSPLGTGNTEAFF
15 | TRBJ1-1 | TRBV27 | CASSLGGHQNTEAFF
15 | TRBJ1-2 | TRBV6-5 | CASSYSSSGVGGYTF
15 | TRBJ2-7 | TRBV27 | CASSLVGRGRMQQYF
14 | TRBJ2-5 | TRBV30 | CAWSVSGGVETQYF
15 | TRBJ1-6 | TRBV28 | CASSSPGTYNSPLHF
13 | TRBJ2-7 | TRBV7-2 | CASSLGRDYEQYF
15 | TRBJ2-5 | TRBV7-9 | CASSPIKGGDGTQYF
14 | TRBJ1-4 | TRBV7-8 | CASSLEGRGGKLFF
12 | TRBJ1-2 | TRBV2 | CASSARQEGYTF
15 | TRBJ2-1 | TRBV7-8 | CASSIGGQVYNEQFF
13 | TRBJ2-1 | TRBV19 | CASSTSRNNEQFF
19 | TRBJ2-3 | TRBV5-1 | CASSRGLAGGRASTDTQYF
15 | TRBJ1-4 | TRBV18 | CASSPRRTENEKLFF
11 | TRBJ2-7 | TRBV5-8 | CASSLYEAQYF
14 | TRBJ2-3 | TRBV4-2 | CASSQGTSGDTQYF
15 | TRBJ2-1 | TRBV15 | CATWPAGGPYNEQFF
14 | TRBJ2-4 | TRBV6-6 | CASRFGQAKNIQYF
11 | TRBJ2-1 | TRBV6-5 | CASSYPGMEFF
18 | TRBJ2-3 | TRBV6-4 | CASSDSKPPSQAADTQYF
14 | TRBJ2-7 | TRBV19 | CASATPGGSYEQYF
15 | TRBJ2-5 | TRBV6-1 | CASRRQGTFQETQYF
12 | TRBJ1-2 | TRBV7-2 | CASSFSDYGYTF
15 | TRBJ2-7 | TRBV11-3 | CASSPDSGTPYEQYF
16 | TRBJ1-1 | TRBV15 | CATSREEEGANTEAFF
14 | TRBJ2-1 | TRBV5-1 | CASSLEAGADEQFF
12 | TRBJ2-7 | TRBV28 | CASSQQSYEQYF
13 | TRBJ1-5 | TRBV6-6 | CASSYSGSQPQHF
15 | TRBJ2-2 | TRBV6-5 | CASSTGGAITGELFF
12 | TRBJ1-5 | TRBV15 | CATSSGNQPQHF
14 | TRBJ1-1 | TRBV21-1 | CASSHRGTNTEAFF
16 | TRBJ2-3 | TRBV13 | CASSPKTGPATDTQYF
14 | TRBJ2-7 | TRBV6-5 | CASRTGTSDYEQYF
13 | TRBJ2-7 | TRBV9 | CASSPAGAREQYF
17 | TRBJ1-2 | TRBV5-1 | CASSPQPTGSPALGYTF
17 | TRBJ2-7 | TRBV5-1 | CASSLGPGTGASYEQYF
14 | TRBJ1-1 | TRBV25-1 | CASMQGAVNTEAFF